The source of this TCR beta chain is a study of cytomegalovirus exposure and HLA in healthy donors (dated by TCRdb to between 2016 and 2019). Describing the broader study: The roughly 650 repertoires of the first cohort and the 110 or so validation repertoires were produced on the same platform, according to a later analysis. To predict cytomegalovirus infection status, the study combined high-throughput TCR immunosequencing, statistical association of individual TCRs with disease status, and machine learning. Along with the roughly 700-subject first cohort, a separate validation cohort of approximately 110 different subjects was used. The study aimed to test whether signatures of past pathogen exposure could be identified by cataloging public T cell receptors. The paper's findings and limits, for the study overall: In vitro tests confirmed that a few of the cytomegalovirus-associated TCR beta chains recognize cytomegalovirus antigens. The study listed approximately 150 TCR beta chains as associated with cytomegalovirus. A later analysis found that TCRs clustered in the first cohort also tended to co-occur in the 120 validation repertoires, with approximately 95% of cluster scores above 0. It was suggested by the authors that the approach could potentially be generalized to other disease states and immunological phenotypes. The classifier was reported to diagnose cytomegalovirus status with high specificity and sensitivity in both the original cohort and the validation cohort. Most TCR sequences were seen in very few donors, while some public TCRs were found in many individuals. The validation cohort had no HLA typing available for a later analysis, so co-occurrence within that cohort was assessed over all 110 or so repertoires.

The library was built by means of the immunoSEQ multiplex PCR assay. On the study's bioinformatics: A statistical classification framework was developed to diagnose cytomegalovirus status using the catalog of TCR beta chain sequences. In its TCRdb copy, this immuneACCESS table keeps in-frame sequences only and misses some clones. Where compared with another copy, unresolved V genes explain less than half of these, and the others have no known cause. D and trimming come from the DNA, and the V and J calls and clone size come from that table. The sample yields 150,000 to 200,000 clones; 91% were counted once. The ten largest clones represent about 2.9% of the sample. The donors were included in the validation cohort of 120 subjects, a group kept apart from the 666-subject first cohort. Turning to this clone: It has no known antigen specificity. Nothing much larger sits one base from this clone, and base qualities are not available.

Per the germline V gene, MNHEY is the CDR1 and SVGAGI is the CDR2. The CDR3 runs 15 residues from the cysteine to the phenylalanine. Of all the DNA, just the CDR3 is kept, 45 bases in frame from base 1. V loses 2 bases, J loses 5 bases, and the germline ends lie 12 bases apart. The chain is encoded by TRBV6-5 joined to TRBJ1-4; TRBD1 could be the D gene, as 6 bases match. The clonotype originates from a woman in her late teens or twenties in good health and CMV-seropositive. The sample was PBMCs. The DNA sequence is as follows: TGTGCCAGCAGTTACGCCGGGACACAGAATGAAAAACTGTTTTTT. This gives the protein CASSYAGTQNEKLFF.